The present entry profiles one T cell receptor (beta chain) with its context. This clonotype was seen a handful of times. The antigen it binds to is not known. Per-nucleotide qualities are absent, and no much larger clonotype sits a single base away. The data stem from a study of T cells in Graves' hyperthyroidism and ophthalmopathy (dated by TCRdb to 2018 to 2020). Regarding the research as a whole: Peripheral blood samples were taken at the time of initial diagnosis, prior to any treatment. An independent validation cohort of fewer than 20 hyperthyroidism patients and more than 15 patients who later progressed to ophthalmopathy tested prospective prediction of ophthalmopathy. In addition, the study compared T-cell repertoires in thyroid tissue and in blood from over 5 Graves' hyperthyroidism patients. The approximately 100 discovery patients were divided at random into training and test sets in a 7:3 ratio. After sampling, hyperthyroidism patients received methimazole starting at 30 mg daily, and ophthalmopathy patients received high-dose intravenous methylprednisolone. TCR Vbeta CDR3 sequencing of 130 to 150 peripheral blood samples (around 45 ophthalmopathy, roughly 72 hyperthyroidism and roughly 17 progressor patients) is reported in the paper. A discovery cohort of about a hundred patients, about 44 with Graves' ophthalmopathy and 57 with stable Graves' hyperthyroidism, was used to find distinguishing TCR V-J signatures.

Beyond this particular receptor, the publication reports: Most expanded thyroid clonotypes (frequency above 0.001) were also found in blood, which suggests that blood repertoires may mirror thyroid immune responses. In validation, progression to ophthalmopathy was predicted by the model with around 70% sensitivity and 72.22% specificity, a median of about 6.8 months before onset. In cross-validation, a model built on a 13 V-J signature told ophthalmopathy apart from stable hyperthyroidism with about 90% sensitivity and roughly 83% specificity, and in testing the same model reached 80%/75%. Sample size was not statistically predetermined, and blinding of investigators to group allocation was not performed.

Stable Graves' hyperthyroidism was defined as the absence of progression to ophthalmopathy over 18 months of follow-up. Hyperthyroidism patients were newly diagnosed, had a disease duration of under 2 months, and were aged 18 to 65 years. Patients with uncontrolled infections, other autoimmune diseases, pregnancy or lactation were excluded. Diagnoses were established on the basis of clinical symptoms, serum thyroxine and TRAb, thyroid ultrasound, and orbital computed tomography. PBMCs were separated from over 9 ml of fresh peripheral blood using Ficoll-Paque density gradient centrifugation. Total RNA was extracted using Trizol reagent, and RNA quality was assessed on an Agilent 2100 Bioanalyzer. The TCR beta CDR3 regions were amplified from RNA transcripts. For the first round of RT-PCR on the TCR CDR3, the HTBI primer set was used together with the Qiagen OneStep RT-PCR kit. Libraries were constructed in a second round of multiplex PCR, after which size selection and purification were performed. Paired-end sequencing of the libraries was performed with 100 bp reads on an Illumina HiSeq2000. From the authors' description of their analysis: SOAPnuke was used to process the raw data, removing reads that contained adapters or uncalled bases, had a mean Phred below 15, or lacked an exact match to the constant primer or identifier. High-quality paired reads were merged with COPE v1.2.5, and unique nucleotide sequences were defined as clonotypes. MiTCR v1.1 was used to align clonotypes to the IMGT TRBV, TRBD and TRBJ reference segments. The analysis was restricted to V-J combinations with a frequency above 0.0001, which together covered 99% to 99.2% of the repertoires. The TCS score was defined as the ratio of F50 (clonal expansion) to E x V (chaos), calculated using BLOSUM62-based TCRdist between CDR3 peptides within each V-J. Welch's t-statistics and random forest reduced roughly 530 V-J features to some 14, which were used in a naive Bayes classifier (R e1071). TCRdb redid the processing of the public reads, applying fastp at Q25 and MiXCR, and retained in-frame beta chains. Every entry covers one CDR3 protein and lists the most common genes and DNA from its rows. What appears here as the V and J calls and clone size reflects TCRdb's work, not the paper's. The sample has some 440,000 distinct CDR3 sequences on record, approximately 15% of them singletons. The ten largest make up around 7.3% of the sample.

There are 16 amino acids in the CDR3, from cysteine to phenylalanine inclusive. Here the CDR3 DNA is all that survives: 48 bases in frame from base 1. V lost 8 bases and J lost 2 bases, and the count of bases not matched to a germline gene is 7. The germline V gene (reference sequence) provides CDR1 LGHDT and CDR2 YNNKEL. The origin of this receptor is a woman between 18 and 29 years old with Graves' hyperthyroidism. Sequencing was performed on blood. The chain was built from TRBV3-1 and TRBJ2-5; a stretch of 14 junction bases matches TRBD2. The CDR3: CASGLAGGRGQETQYF. The nucleotides read TGTGCCAGCGGACTAGCGGGGGGCCGGGGGCAAGAGACCCAGTACTTC.